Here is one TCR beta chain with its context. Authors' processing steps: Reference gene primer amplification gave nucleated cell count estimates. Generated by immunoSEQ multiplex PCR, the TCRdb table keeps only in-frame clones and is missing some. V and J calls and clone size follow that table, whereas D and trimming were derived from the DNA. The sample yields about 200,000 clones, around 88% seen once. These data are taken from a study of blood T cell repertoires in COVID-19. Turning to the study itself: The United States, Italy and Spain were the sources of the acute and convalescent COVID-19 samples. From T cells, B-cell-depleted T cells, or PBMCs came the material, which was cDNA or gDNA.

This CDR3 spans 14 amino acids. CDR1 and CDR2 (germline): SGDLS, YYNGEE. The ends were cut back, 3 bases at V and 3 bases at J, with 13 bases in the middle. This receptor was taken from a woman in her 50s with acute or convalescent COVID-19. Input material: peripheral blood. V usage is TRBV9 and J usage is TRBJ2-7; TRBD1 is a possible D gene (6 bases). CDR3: CASSGRDTNYEQYF. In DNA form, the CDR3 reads TGTGCCAGCAGCGGCCGGGACACCAACTACGAGCAGTACTTC.